Below are 14 T cell receptor beta chains sequenced from a single sample in a study of PD-L1 blockade in urothelial cancer. The data were produced by immunoSEQ multiplex PCR, yet TCRdb's version contains in-frame clones alone and is incomplete. Among about 45,000 clones, approximately 90% were seen once, and the ten largest hold around an eighth. The sample in question was PBMCs, obtained around atezolizumab (anti-PD-L1) treatment. Every receptor here comes from a woman aged 60-75 years with urothelial cancer.

The V and J genes are TRBV19 and TRBJ2-7; TRBD2 is a possible D gene (6 bases). CDR3 length: 15 amino acids. Germline CDR1 and CDR2: LNHDA and SQIVND (reference sequence). The ends were cut back, 9 bases at V and 5 bases at J, with 23 bases in the middle. Here the CDR3 DNA reads TGTGCCAGGCCCCTTCGCGGGGAGGTTTACCACGAGCAGTACTTC. Its translation: CARPLRGEVYHEQYF.

V and J are TRBV11-3 and TRBJ2-1; maybe TRBD2 (6 bases). This CDR3 region has 15 residues. V was pared by 1 base and J by 7 bases, with 14 bases between. Germline CDR1 reads SGHNT; CDR2 reads YENEEA. In DNA, the CDR3 is TGTGCCAGCAGCTTAGGTGCTAGCGAAGAGAATGAGCAGTTCTTC. Protein product: CASSLGASEENEQFF.

This chain links TRBV27 with TRBJ1-5, with D perhaps matching TRBD1 (6 bases). Germline-derived CDR1 and CDR2 are MNHEY and SMNVEV (reference sequence). The CDR3 contains 14 residues. The V and J ends lost 3 bases and 5 bases respectively, with 11 bases between them. CDR3: CASSFHRDHQPQHF. The DNA of the CDR3 is TGTGCCAGCAGTTTCCACAGGGACCATCAGCCCCAGCATTTT.

This chain joins TRBV7-9 and TRBJ2-1; D remains unclear. Trimming took off 1 base at V and 8 bases at J, with 18 bases between the two ends. Germline CDR1 and CDR2: SEHNR and FQNEAQ (reference sequence). The CDR3 totals 16 residues. In DNA, the CDR3 is TGTGCCAGCAGCTTAGGACGGGTACCCCGCCGGGATGAGCAGTTCTTC. Encoded protein: CASSLGRVPRRDEQFF.

Remarks on this clone: One end of the junction is discordant with germline, which a read error may explain. In nucleotides, the CDR3 is TGTGCCAGTAGTATGTCGGACAGAGTTTATGACTACACCTTC. It specifies CASSMSDRVYDYTF. The chain combines TRBV19 with TRBJ1-2; D is perhaps TRBD1 (6 bases). The CDR3 contains 14 residues. Germline CDR1 is LNHDA and CDR2 is SQIVND (reference sequence).

This clone was observed a few times. CDR3 residues: CASSMDGTSYGQPQHF. CDR3 in DNA: TGTGCCAGCAGCATGGATGGGACATCATATGGGCAGCCCCAGCATTTT. The rearrangement uses TRBV5-4 and TRBJ1-5; perhaps TRBD1 as D (6 bases). V lost 4 bases and J lost 7, with 21 bases in between. This CDR3 has 16 amino acids. Germline V gene lookup returns CDR1 SGHNT and CDR2 YYREEE (reference sequence).

The chain is built from TRBV28 and TRBJ2-1; D remains unclear. Germline CDR1 MDHEN, CDR2 SYDVKM. The CDR3 is made up of 12 amino acids. Trimming removed 4 bases from V and 9 bases from J, with 10 bases in between. The CDR3 region has the DNA TGTGCCAGCAGTTACCCGTTTAGTGAGCAGTTCTTC. Translation gives CASSYPFSEQFF.

V usage is TRBV4-3 and J usage is TRBJ2-1; D not certain. CDR1 and CDR2 (germline): LGHNA, YSLEER. The CDR3 has 12 amino acids. The V gene lost 1 base and the J gene lost 7 bases, with 5 bases spanning the gap. CDR3 DNA sequence: TGCGCCAGCAGCCAAGTCCAGAATGAGCAGTTCTTC. This translates into CASSQVQNEQFF.

The chain has TRBV18 and TRBJ2-7; D ambiguous. The CDR3 spans 15 residues. Germline V gene lookup returns CDR1 KGHSH and CDR2 LQKENI. V was trimmed by 3 bases and J by 6 bases, leaving 18 bases between them. The CDR3 reads CASSPQAPKVGEQYF. Here the CDR3 DNA reads TGTGCCAGCTCACCTCAGGCACCTAAAGTTGGCGAGCAGTACTTC.

The chain couples TRBV19 to TRBJ1-1; no firm D call. Germline CDR1 reads LNHDA; CDR2 reads SQIVND (reference sequence). CDR3 size: 13 residues. V dropped 3 bases and J dropped 6 bases, with 11 bases sitting between them. The CDR3 region is CASSIKRFAEAFF. For the CDR3, the DNA is TGTGCCAGTAGTATCAAGAGGTTCGCTGAAGCTTTCTTT.

This CDR3 reads CASSQDLQGGFADTQYF. DNA of the CDR3: TGCGCCAGCAGCCAAGATCTTCAGGGGGGTTTTGCAGATACGCAGTATTTT. The rearrangement uses TRBV4-3 and TRBJ2-3; perhaps TRBD1 as D (7 bases). This CDR3 region has 17 residues. Germline assignment: CDR1 LGHNA and CDR2 YSLEER. The ends were cut back, 0 bases at V and 4 bases at J, with 17 bases in the middle.

This sequence joins TRBV9 and TRBJ1-2; D is possibly TRBD1 (6 bases). This CDR3 region has 20 residues. The germline V gene encodes CDR1 SGDLS and CDR2 YYNGEE. Trimming cost V 0 bases and J 0 bases, with 24 bases left between them. The DNA of the CDR3 is TGTGCCAGCAGCGTAGGACCTCAAGGGACCCCAGGGGAGACTAACTATGGCTACACCTTC. Its translation is CASSVGPQGTPGETNYGYTF.

The chain recombines TRBV18 with TRBJ2-7; D ambiguous. This CDR3 is 9 amino acids long. Germline V gene sequence: CDR1 KGHSH, CDR2 LQKENI. The V and J ends lost 3 bases and 10 bases respectively, with 4 bases between them. CDR3 nucleotide sequence: TGTGCCAGCTCACCCACACAGTACTTC. As protein: CASSPTQYF.

The chain carries TRBV7-9 and TRBJ2-5; 7 bases align to TRBD2. The CDR3 runs 16 residues. CDR1 and CDR2 from the germline V gene are SEHNR and FQNEAQ (reference sequence). The J segment lost 4 bases and the V segment lost 5 bases, leaving 13 bases of the junction unmatched. The CDR3 nucleotides read TGTGCCAGCAGCCCCGGCGGGGGAGGGAAACGAGAGACCCAGTACTTC. Its protein product is CASSPGGGGKRETQYF. Combining the CDR3 with reference TRBV7-9 and TRBJ2-5 gives the whole variable domain DTGVSQNPRHKITKRGQNVTFRCDPISEHNRLYWYRQTLGQGPEFLTYFQNEAQLEKSRLLSDRFSAERPKGSFSTLEIQRTEQGDSAMYLCASSPGGGGKRETQYFGPGTRLLVL.